Below are 7 T cell receptor beta chains sequenced from a single sample in a study of blood T cell repertoires in COVID-19. Libraries were prepared by immunoSEQ multiplex PCR; TCRdb keeps only in-frame clonotypes and omits some of them. The data contain around 250,000 clones, around 86% of them singletons. The specimen sequenced was peripheral blood. Receptors were obtained from an elderly woman with COVID-19, enrolled during active disease.

This clone was detected only once. V is TRBV10-3 and J is TRBJ1-1; tentative D call: TRBD1 (6 bases). Germline V gene data show CDR1 as ENHRY and CDR2 as SYGVKD. The V and J ends lost 8 bases and 6 bases respectively, with 16 bases between them. The CDR3 consists of 13 residues. The CDR3 coding sequence is TGTGCCATCGCAGGGGTGTTGAAGGCTGAAGCTTTCTTT. It translates to CAIAGVLKAEAFF.

V gene TRBV2 combines with J gene TRBJ1-2; 8 nucleotides line up with TRBD1. The trim removed 7 bases at V and 4 bases at J, leaving 11 bases unmatched. This CDR3 contains 15 residues. Germline loops: CDR1 SNHLY, CDR2 FYNNEI. In DNA, the CDR3 is TGTGCCAGCACGCCCCGTGCAGGGGGCTCCTATGGCTACACCTTC. This codes for CASTPRAGGSYGYTF.

The chain employs TRBV10-2 and TRBJ1-2, with D possibly matching TRBD1 (6 bases). From germline, CDR1 is WSHSY and CDR2 SAAADI. The CDR3 is 13 residues long. V was shortened by 8 bases and J by 8 bases, with 18 bases between the two germline ends. CDR3 nucleotides: TGCGCCAGCTCGCTACAGGGCTGGGGAGGCTACACCTTC. This translates into CASSLQGWGGYTF.

This clone was counted between two and nine times. The chain combines TRBV4-1 with TRBJ2-7, with D tentatively TRBD2 (6 bases). Per germline, CDR1 MGHRA and CDR2 YSYEKL. The CDR3 spans 15 residues. Trimming stripped 5 bases from V and 6 bases from J, with 20 bases between. The CDR3 DNA reads TGCGCCAGCAGCACGACCCACGGGACTCTTGGCGAGCAGTACTTC. Its protein is CASSTTHGTLGEQYF.

The chain has TRBV2 and TRBJ2-5; D is possibly TRBD2 (5 bases). Trimming left V 5 bases short and J 2 bases short, with 15 bases between. The CDR3 extends over 15 amino acids. Per the germline V gene, CDR1 is SNHLY and CDR2 is FYNNEI. The CDR3 sequence is CASSPGVGPQETQYF. The CDR3 nucleotides are TGTGCCAGCAGTCCCGGGGTAGGGCCTCAAGAGACCCAGTACTTC.

The rearrangement uses TRBV20-1 and TRBJ2-2; tentative D call: TRBD1 (5 bases). Germline CDR1 and CDR2: DFQATT and SNEGSKA (reference sequence). The V end lost 3 bases, the J end lost 5 bases, and 16 bases lay between the germline ends. CDR3 length: 15 amino acids. The CDR3 DNA sequence: TGCAGTGCTAGTGATCCCAGGGAAAAAACCGGGGAGCTGTTTTTT. It encodes CSASDPREKTGELFF.

This chain uses TRBV7-6 with TRBJ1-5; 10 bases fit TRBD1. The V gene end was trimmed by 1 base and the J gene end by 0 bases; junction bases not matched to a gene: 12. This CDR3 is built from 20 residues. CDR1 and CDR2 from the germline V gene are SGHVS and FNYEAQ. The CDR3 spells CASSLGRPGTGDYSNQPQHF. The DNA for the CDR3 is TGTGCCAGCAGCTTAGGACGCCCCGGGACAGGGGATTATAGCAATCAGCCCCAGCATTTT.